These T cell receptor beta chains were read from a single sample in a study of identical twins' blood T cells. TCRdb re-derived calls from the 5' RACE reads in MiXCR, one entry per CDR3 protein. The sample shows a few hundred thousand distinct CDR3 sequences, 28% of them seen only once. Sequences were obtained from PBMCs. The source is a woman between 18 and 55 years old in good health. Both conserved end residues are part of each CDR3. Fields, in order: CDR3 DNA, CDR3 protein, J gene, clone size, D gene, V gene. D genes are given only for firm matches. Not every row has a clone size; where given, it reads once, few, many or a size class.

CDR3 DNA: TGTGCCAGCAGTTTTGCAAGAGCTCAAAATGGCTACACCTTC
CDR3 protein: CASSFARAQNGYTF
J gene: TRBJ1-2
clone size: few
D gene: -
V gene: TRBV6-5

CDR3 DNA: TGTGCCAGCAGCGACAGAGGTGAGCAGTTCTTC
CDR3 protein: CASSDRGEQFF
J gene: TRBJ2-1
clone size: -
D gene: -
V gene: TRBV12-3/TRBV12-4

CDR3 DNA: TGCAGTGCCAAAGGGGGGACCGGTGCAACTAATGAAAAACTGTTTTTT
CDR3 protein: CSAKGGTGATNEKLFF
J gene: TRBJ1-4
clone size: few
D gene: -
V gene: TRBV20-1

CDR3 DNA: TGTGCCGGCAGCTCTTCCCCCGGGACAGGGGTCCACTATGGCTACACCTTC
CDR3 protein: CAGSSSPGTGVHYGYTF
J gene: TRBJ1-2
clone size: -
D gene: TRBD1
V gene: TRBV11-2

CDR3 DNA: TGTGCCAGCAACTTTTACAGGGGATCGAGCACCGGGGAGCTGTTTTTT
CDR3 protein: CASNFYRGSSTGELFF
J gene: TRBJ2-2
clone size: -
D gene: TRBD1
V gene: TRBV7-9

CDR3 DNA: TGCAGTGCTTGGGACAGGCACACTGAAGCTTTCTTT
CDR3 protein: CSAWDRHTEAFF
J gene: TRBJ1-1
clone size: -
D gene: TRBD1
V gene: TRBV20-1

CDR3 DNA: TGTGCCAGTAGCCCCTTTGCGGGAAGTAGCAATCAGCCCCAGCATTTT
CDR3 protein: CASSPFAGSSNQPQHF
J gene: TRBJ1-5
clone size: -
D gene: -
V gene: TRBV19

CDR3 DNA: TGTGCCAGCAGTTTCCTAGCGGTCTACAATGAGCAGTTCTTC
CDR3 protein: CASSFLAVYNEQFF
J gene: TRBJ2-1
clone size: -
D gene: TRBD2
V gene: TRBV27

CDR3 DNA: TGTGCTAGTGGTTTGGGGACAGGGATCAAAGCTTTCTTT
CDR3 protein: CASGLGTGIKAFF
J gene: TRBJ1-1
clone size: -
D gene: TRBD1
V gene: TRBV12-5

CDR3 DNA: TGTGCCAGCAGCTACGTCCCGGGACAGGGGTACAATGAGCAGTTCTTC
CDR3 protein: CASSYVPGQGYNEQFF
J gene: TRBJ2-1
clone size: few
D gene: TRBD1
V gene: TRBV6-2/TRBV6-3

CDR3 DNA: TGCAGTGCTAGAGTCGCCACAGGCTATGGCTACACCTTC
CDR3 protein: CSARVATGYGYTF
J gene: TRBJ1-2
clone size: -
D gene: -
V gene: TRBV20-1

CDR3 DNA: TGTGCCAGCAGCTTGGGAGGCACCAATGAAAAACTGTTTTTT
CDR3 protein: CASSLGGTNEKLFF
J gene: TRBJ1-4
clone size: -
D gene: -
V gene: TRBV7-9

CDR3 DNA: TGTGCCAGCAGGGACAGGCATAGCAATCAGCCCCAGCATTTT
CDR3 protein: CASRDRHSNQPQHF
J gene: TRBJ1-5
clone size: few
D gene: TRBD1
V gene: TRBV2

CDR3 DNA: TGTGCCAGCAGTACGAATGACATTCTACCCGCTGGAAACACTGAAGCTTTCTTT
CDR3 protein: CASSTNDILPAGNTEAFF
J gene: TRBJ1-1
clone size: -
D gene: -
V gene: TRBV27

CDR3 DNA: TGTGCCAGCAGAACGGAGACAGGGCTGGGAGCCGGGGAGCTGTTTTTT
CDR3 protein: CASRTETGLGAGELFF
J gene: TRBJ2-2
clone size: -
D gene: TRBD1
V gene: TRBV12-3/TRBV12-4

CDR3 DNA: TGTGCCAGCAGCTCTCGACAGGGAGGGATCACAGATATGCAGTATTTT
CDR3 protein: CASSSRQGGITDMQYF
J gene: TRBJ2-3
clone size: once
D gene: -
V gene: TRBV7-2

CDR3 DNA: TGTGCCAGCTCAACGACTAGCGGGGGGTCCACAGATACGCAGTATTTT
CDR3 protein: CASSTTSGGSTDTQYF
J gene: TRBJ2-3
clone size: -
D gene: TRBD2
V gene: TRBV18

CDR3 DNA: TGTGCCAGCAGCGATTTTGGGACCCAGTACTTC
CDR3 protein: CASSDFGTQYF
J gene: TRBJ2-5
clone size: few
D gene: -
V gene: TRBV5-5

CDR3 DNA: TGTGCCATCACGGCTAGCGGGTACAATGAGCAGTTCTTC
CDR3 protein: CAITASGYNEQFF
J gene: TRBJ2-1
clone size: few
D gene: TRBD2
V gene: TRBV10-3

CDR3 DNA: TGCAGCGTGGGGGGACAGGAGGACACTGAAGCTTTCTTT
CDR3 protein: CSVGGQEDTEAFF
J gene: TRBJ1-1
clone size: -
D gene: TRBD1
V gene: TRBV29-1